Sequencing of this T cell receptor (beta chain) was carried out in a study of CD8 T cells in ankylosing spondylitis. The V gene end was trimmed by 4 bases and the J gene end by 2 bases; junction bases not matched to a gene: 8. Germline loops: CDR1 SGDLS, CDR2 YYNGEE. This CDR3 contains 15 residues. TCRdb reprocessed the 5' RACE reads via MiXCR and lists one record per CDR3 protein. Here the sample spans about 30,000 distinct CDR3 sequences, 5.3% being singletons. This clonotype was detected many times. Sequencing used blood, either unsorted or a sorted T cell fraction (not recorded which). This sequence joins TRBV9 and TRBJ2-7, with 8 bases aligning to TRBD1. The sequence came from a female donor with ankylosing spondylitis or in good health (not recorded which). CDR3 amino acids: CASSPPGQGAYEQYF. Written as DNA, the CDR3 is TGTGCCAGCAGCCCGCCTGGACAGGGTGCCTACGAGCAGTACTTC.